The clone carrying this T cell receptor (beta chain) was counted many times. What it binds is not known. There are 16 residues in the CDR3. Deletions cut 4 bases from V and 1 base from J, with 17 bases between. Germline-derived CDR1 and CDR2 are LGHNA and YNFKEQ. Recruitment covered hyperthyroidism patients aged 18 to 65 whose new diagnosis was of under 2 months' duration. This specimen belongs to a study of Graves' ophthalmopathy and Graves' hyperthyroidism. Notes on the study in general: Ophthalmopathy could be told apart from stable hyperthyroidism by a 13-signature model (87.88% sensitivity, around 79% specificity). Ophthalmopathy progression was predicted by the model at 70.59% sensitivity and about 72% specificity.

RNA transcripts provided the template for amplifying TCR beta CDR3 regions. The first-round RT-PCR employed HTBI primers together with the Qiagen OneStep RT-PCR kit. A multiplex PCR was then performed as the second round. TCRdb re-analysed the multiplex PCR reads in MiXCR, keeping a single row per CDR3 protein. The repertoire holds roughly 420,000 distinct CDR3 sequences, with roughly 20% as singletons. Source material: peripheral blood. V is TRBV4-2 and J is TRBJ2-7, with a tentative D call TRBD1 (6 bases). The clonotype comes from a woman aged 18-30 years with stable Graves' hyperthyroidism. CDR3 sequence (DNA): TGTGCCAGCAGCCCAGCCAGGGGTCTAGAGTCCTACGAGCAGTACTTC. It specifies CASSPARGLESYEQYF.